The subject of this entry is one T cell receptor (beta chain). What it binds is not known. Clones were sequenced by immunoSEQ multiplex PCR, and TCRdb holds only the in-frame ones, with some missing. The repertoire includes about 9,300 clones, approximately 87% of them detected once, and roughly two fifths sits in the top ten. This sample stems from a study of T cell clonotyping in hematopoietic cell transplantation. Study-level points and caveats: At the given depth, recipient repertoires were over 95% de novo clonotypes. Cells were unsorted, so CD4 and CD8 contributions were not separated.

This CDR3 contains 15 residues. V was clipped by 1 base and J by 1 base; unmatched bases: 0. Germline assignment: CDR1 SGHAT and CDR2 FQNNGV. Sequenced here: PBMCs, sampled 180 days after allogeneic stem cell transplant. The rearrangement links TRBV11-2 to TRBJ2-2; 7 bases map to TRBD2. The sequence was obtained from a human patient who had an allogeneic stem cell transplant, so the T cells may come from the graft donor. The donor label of this sample is uncertain. Some clones in this sample may be carry-over from other donors' samples. CDR3 loop: CASSLGGGNTGELFF. Here the CDR3 DNA reads TGTGCCAGCAGCTTAGGGGGGGGGAACACCGGGGAGCTGTTTTTT.